This T cell receptor beta chain was recorded in a study of Ad26.COV2.S vaccination and SARS-CoV-2 variants. Treatment of the sample: around 19 received Ad26.COV2.S at low or high dose, single or two shots; about five received placebo; per-sample allocation not given. On day 63 after the first injection, vaccine and placebo recipients gave samples. TCRdb keeps only in-frame clones here, not all; method: immunoSEQ multiplex PCR. Among about 410,000 clones, approximately 89% were seen once, and the ten largest hold under 2%. The sequence was obtained from a person aged 18-65 years who received the Ad26.COV2.S COVID-19 vaccine or a placebo. The sequencing here drew on peripheral blood, taken in a trial of Ad26.COV2.S vaccine versus placebo.

As DNA, the CDR3 is TGTGCCATCAGTGCCACAGGGTTGGAGGCTGAAGCTTTCTTT. Amino acids: CAISATGLEAEAFF. The chain uses TRBV10-3 and TRBJ1-1, with a weak D call TRBD1 (6 bases). The germline gives CDR1 ENHRY, CDR2 SYGVKD. Trimming removed 4 bases from V and 6 bases from J, with 15 bases in between. The CDR3 loop spans 14 amino acids.